This TCR beta chain is drawn from a study of shared clonotypes between healthy human individuals. Original methodology: Filtering of immunoSEQ junctional sequences could not match full-length read filtering. Clones were sequenced by immunoSEQ multiplex PCR, and TCRdb holds only the in-frame ones, with some missing. That table furnishes V, J and clone size, whereas the DNA furnished D and trimming. The sample lists a few hundred thousand clones, 50% to 75% occurring once. The CDR3 has 15 residues. V gave up 1 base and J gave up 0 bases, with 6 bases separating them. Per the germline V gene, CDR1 is MNHNS and CDR2 is SASEGT.

The chain couples TRBV6-1 to TRBJ1-4, with no clear D. Input material: memory CD4+ T cells sorted from blood. Subset given: CD45RA-negative fraction. The TCR sequence derives from a young man in good health. In DNA form, the CDR3 reads TGTGCCAGCAGTGAAGGACCCTCAACTAATGAAAAACTGTTTTTT. Its protein is CASSEGPSTNEKLFF.